The present TCR beta chain was sequenced within a study of blood T cells in healthy people across ages. Combining a sample-barcoded 5' primer with a J-beta primer mix, a second PCR ran for about 6 to 12 cycles. TCRdb re-called the 5' RACE reads with MiXCR, one entry per CDR3 protein. The sample yields almost 800,000 distinct CDR3 sequences, about three fifths seen once. Germline CDR1 reads SGHTA; CDR2 reads FQGNSA. V shed 5 bases, J shed 13 bases, and the junction held 11 bases outside the gene matches. This CDR3 region has 13 residues. The sample was blood. V usage is TRBV7-2 and J usage is TRBJ2-4; 7 nucleotides agree with TRBD2. The TCR originated in a man aged 25-45 years in good health. The CDR3 DNA follows: TGTGCCAGCAGCCGGGGGGATGGCTACGGGCAGTACTTC. This gives the protein CASSRGDGYGQYF.